This TCR beta chain came from a study of blood T cell repertoires in COVID-19. Produced via immunoSEQ multiplex PCR; TCRdb's table is partial and in-frame only. This sample has more than 95,000 clones, with about four fifths found just once. The sample consisted of peripheral blood. This sequence originates from a man between 60 and 75 years old with acute or convalescent COVID-19.

The chain's CDR3 is CASSQGELNEQFF. The DNA of the CDR3 is TGTGCCAGCAGCCAAGGTGAACTCAATGAGCAGTTCTTC. The chain carries TRBV14 and TRBJ2-1, with D unclear. Germline CDR1 and CDR2: SGHDN and FVKESK. The CDR3 spans 13 residues. V shed 1 base and J shed 6 bases, with 7 bases lying between them.